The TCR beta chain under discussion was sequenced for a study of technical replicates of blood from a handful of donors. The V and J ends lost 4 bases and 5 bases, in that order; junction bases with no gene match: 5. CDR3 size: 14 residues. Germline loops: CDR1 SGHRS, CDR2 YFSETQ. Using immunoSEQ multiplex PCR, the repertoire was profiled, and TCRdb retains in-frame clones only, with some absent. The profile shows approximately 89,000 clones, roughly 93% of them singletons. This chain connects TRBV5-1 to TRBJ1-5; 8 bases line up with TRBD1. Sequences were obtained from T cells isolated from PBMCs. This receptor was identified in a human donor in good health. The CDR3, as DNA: TGCGCCAGCAGCCAGACAGGGGTCGATCAGCCCCAGCATTTT. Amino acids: CASSQTGVDQPQHF.